This T cell receptor beta chain appears in the sequencing data of a study of T cells in Graves' hyperthyroidism and ophthalmopathy. Points from the study as a whole: Blood also carried most thyroid clonotypes expanded above 0.001. A model of 13 V-J pairs discriminated ophthalmopathy from stable hyperthyroidism.

RNA transcripts served as the template for amplifying TCR beta CDR3 regions. The HTBI primer set was used in a first-round RT-PCR of the TCR CDR3. TCRdb re-called the multiplex PCR reads through MiXCR, storing one row per CDR3 protein. Of a few hundred thousand distinct CDR3 sequences listed, around a quarter are singletons. This CDR3 is built from 14 residues. Germline V lookup: CDR1 SGHNT, CDR2 YYREEE (reference sequence). With 3 bases clipped from V and 6 bases from J, the junction kept 4 bases outside the gene matches. Regarding this clonotype: What it binds is not known.

The material sequenced was blood. The receptor's source is a middle-aged man with Graves' hyperthyroidism. The chain recombines TRBV5-4 with TRBJ2-1; 9 bases line up with TRBD1. The CDR3 DNA is TGTGCCAGCAGCTCTCCGGGACAGGGCAATGAGCAGTTCTTC. Its protein product is CASSSPGQGNEQFF. The full variable domain, with the rest looked up from reference TRBV5-4 and TRBJ2-1, is ETGVTQSPTHLIKTRGQQVTLRCSSQSGHNTVSWYQQALGQGPQFIFQYYREEENGRGNFPPRFSGLQFPNYSSELNVNALELDDSALYLCASSSPGQGNEQFFGPGTRLTVL.